These 12 T cell receptor beta chains share one sample of origin, sequenced in a study of early T cells in non-severe SARS-CoV-2 infection. TCRdb re-called the 5' RACE reads with MiXCR, one entry per CDR3 protein. The profile shows around 66,000 distinct CDR3 sequences, more than 5.5% of them singletons. The input for sequencing was whole blood, taken at baseline. The receptors shown here come from an adult who was a healthcare worker with PCR-confirmed SARS-CoV-2 infection or an uninfected control (not recorded which).

The table lists this clonotype with many counts. The genes are TRBV4-2 and TRBJ2-5; D is ambiguous. Germline loops: CDR1 LGHNA, CDR2 YNFKEQ. Trimming took off 0 bases at V and 1 base at J, with 12 bases between the two ends. CDR3 length: 16 amino acids. CDR3 in DNA: TGTGCCAGCAGCCAAGATCGGGTGAGCGTCCAAGAGACCCAGTACTTC. Protein product: CASSQDRVSVQETQYF.

This clonotype was detected ten times or more. The rearrangement joins TRBV2 to TRBJ2-2, with D unclear. The germline CDR1 and CDR2 sequences are SNHLY and FYNNEI. The CDR3 sequence is 15 residues long. V was shortened by 5 bases and J by 1 base, with 11 bases between the two germline ends. The CDR3 sequence is CASSLNSQNTGELFF. The CDR3 bases are TGTGCCAGCAGTCTAAACAGTCAGAACACCGGGGAGCTGTTTTTT.

This clonotype occurred many times. The V call is TRBV6-1, the J call TRBJ2-1; D remains unclear. V gave up 1 base and J gave up 4 bases, with 11 bases separating them. The CDR3 covers 15 residues. The germline V gene has CDR1 MNHNS and CDR2 SASEGT. CDR3 nucleotide sequence: TGTGCCAGCAGTGAAGGTAGTGCCCTTTACAATGAGCAGTTCTTC. Residues: CASSEGSALYNEQFF.

About this clonotype: Since a much larger clone is just one base distant, this may be a read error. The CDR3 end shows no conserved phenylalanine or tryptophan, and so a read error is likely. The chain uses TRBV7-2 and TRBJ1-1; no clear D gene. This CDR3 region has 15 residues. V was clipped by 2 bases and J by 0 bases, with 10 bases between them. Germline CDR1 reads SGHTA; CDR2 reads FQGNSA. The DNA of the CDR3 is TGTGCCAGCAGCTTACACCGTAACTTGAACACTGAAGCTTTCTTA. It translates to CASSLHRNLNTEAFL.

Many counts were recorded for this clonotype. The chain links TRBV14 to TRBJ2-7; no definite D call. This CDR3 has 10 amino acids. V was trimmed by 1 base and J by 6 bases, leaving 1 base between them. Germline V gene data show CDR1 as SGHDN and CDR2 as FVKESK. CDR3 sequence: CASSQAEQYF. In DNA, the CDR3 is TGTGCCAGCAGCCAAGCCGAGCAGTACTTC.

This clonotype was counted at least ten times. The chain has TRBV20-1 and TRBJ2-1; 7 bases are shared with TRBD2. Losses at the gene ends were 4 bases for V and 5 bases for J; bases not matched to a gene: 2. The CDR3 is 12 amino acids. CDR1 and CDR2 (germline): DFQATT, SNEGSKA (reference sequence). Here the CDR3 reads CSAKGRDNEQFF. CDR3 bases: TGCAGTGCTAAGGGGAGGGACAATGAGCAGTTCTTC.

This clonotype has more than one count but fewer than ten. The CDR3: CASSVGGSNQPQHF. The CDR3 DNA follows: TGTGCCAGCAGTGTCGGGGGAAGCAATCAGCCCCAGCATTTT. The chain carries TRBV6-1 and TRBJ1-5, with D perhaps matching TRBD1 (5 bases). This CDR3 has 14 residues. Germline V lookup: CDR1 MNHNS, CDR2 SASEGT. Trimming left V 4 bases short and J 1 base short, with 8 bases between.

This rearrangement joins TRBV11-2 to TRBJ2-5; D tentatively fits TRBD1 or TRBD2 (5 bases each). Trimming pared 5 bases from V and 5 bases from J, leaving 12 bases between. Germline CDR1 and CDR2: SGHAT and FQNNGV. The CDR3 has 13 residues. CDR3 sequence (DNA): TGTGCCAGCAGCCCCTGGGACGTGGAGACCCAGTACTTC. It specifies CASSPWDVETQYF.

This clonotype was detected ten times or more. The CDR3 reads CASSEDRTEAFF. The CDR3 DNA reads as TGTGCCAGCAGTGAGGACAGAACTGAAGCTTTCTTT. The chain couples TRBV6-2 or TRBV6-3 to TRBJ1-1; possibly TRBD1 for D (6 bases). The CDR3 is 12 amino acids. The germline V gene has CDR1 MNHEY and CDR2 SVGEGT. Between the trimmed V and J ends, which lost 5 bases and 5 bases, there was a span of 9 bases.

This clonotype showed up just a few times. The chain is built from TRBV28 and TRBJ2-7, with D unclear. The ends were cut back, 3 bases at V and 7 bases at J, with 13 bases in the middle. The CDR3 spans 13 residues. CDR1 is MDHEN and CDR2 is SYDVKM in the germline V gene. The CDR3 spells CASSFLGAWEQYF. In DNA, the CDR3 is TGTGCCAGCAGTTTTCTGGGTGCTTGGGAGCAGTACTTC.

This clonotype has at least ten counts. This rearrangement joins TRBV6-2 or TRBV6-3 to TRBJ2-7; D is tentatively TRBD1 or TRBD2 (5 bases each). The germline gives CDR1 MNHEY, CDR2 SVGEGT. Trimming pared 5 bases from V and 0 bases from J, leaving 11 bases between. The CDR3 is made up of 14 amino acids. CDR3 coding DNA: TGTGCCAGCAGTAACGGGGCGGTCTCCTACGAGCAGTACTTC. Protein sequence: CASSNGAVSYEQYF.

At least ten counts were recorded for this clonotype. V and J are TRBV18 and TRBJ2-2; no definite D call. V was clipped by 3 bases and J by 5 bases, with 16 bases between them. This CDR3 has 16 residues. Germline V gene lookup returns CDR1 KGHSH and CDR2 LQKENI. The CDR3 bases are TGTGCCAGCTCACCGATGACGGCTGCTTCAACCGGGGAGCTGTTTTTT. Protein sequence: CASSPMTAASTGELFF.